The clone carrying this T cell receptor (beta chain) appeared a few times. The target antigen is unknown. Library preparation (for TCRbeta) was performed with unique molecular identifiers. TCRdb independently ran MiXCR on the PCR reads; one entry per CDR3 protein. Of a few hundred thousand distinct CDR3 sequences in the sample, 25% to 30% were seen once. The record originates from a study of T-cell reconstitution after alpha-beta-depleted transplantation in children. Overall study findings and caveats: There were reportedly several hundred expanded graft clones from which alpha-beta T cells came about two months after transplant. At the one-year point after transplant, T-cell counts and TCRbeta diversity were found to come mostly from T cells that had been newly produced. For some patients, TCRbeta diversity was high at day 60 because of recipient T cells and thymic progenitors that survived.

The receptor's source is a boy younger than two with Wiskott-Aldrich syndrome, due to receive a stem cell transplant. The starting material was PBMCs, obtained before TCRalphabeta/CD19-depleted stem cell transplant.

The CDR3 DNA sequence: TGTGCCAGCAGCGCATCTAGCGGGAGCCAATATACGCAGTATTTT. Protein product: CASSASSGSQYTQYF. The chain couples TRBV5-6 to TRBJ2-3; 10 nucleotides align to TRBD2. Germline trimming cut 4 bases from V and 7 bases from J; bases unmatched to any gene: 9. The germline gives CDR1 SGHDT, CDR2 YYEEEE. There are 15 residues in the CDR3. The complete variable domain, with remaining parts taken from reference TRBV5-6 and TRBJ2-3, reads DAGVTQSPTHLIKTRGQQVTLRCSPKSGHDTVSWYQQALGQGPQFIFQYYEEEERQRGNFPDRFSGHQFPNYSSELNVNALLLGDSALYLCASSASSGSQYTQYFGPGTRLTVL.